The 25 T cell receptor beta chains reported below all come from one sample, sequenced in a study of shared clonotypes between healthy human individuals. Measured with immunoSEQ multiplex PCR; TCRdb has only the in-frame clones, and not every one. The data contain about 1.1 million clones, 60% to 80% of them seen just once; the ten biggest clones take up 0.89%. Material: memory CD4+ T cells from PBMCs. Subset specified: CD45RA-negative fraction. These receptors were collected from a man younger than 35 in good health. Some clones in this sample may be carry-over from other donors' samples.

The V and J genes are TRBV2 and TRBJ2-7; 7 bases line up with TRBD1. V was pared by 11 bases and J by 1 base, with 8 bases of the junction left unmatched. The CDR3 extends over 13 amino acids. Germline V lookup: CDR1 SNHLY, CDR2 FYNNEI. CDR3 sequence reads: CAEGAGLSYEQYF. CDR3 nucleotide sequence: TGTGCCGAGGGGGCAGGTTTGTCCTACGAGCAGTACTTC. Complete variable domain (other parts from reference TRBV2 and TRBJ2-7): EPEVTQTPSHQVTQMGQEVILRCVPISNHLYFYWYRQILGQKVEFLVSFYNNEISEKSEIFDDQFSVERPDGSNFTLKIRSTKLEDSAMYFCAEGAGLSYEQYFGPGTRLTVT.

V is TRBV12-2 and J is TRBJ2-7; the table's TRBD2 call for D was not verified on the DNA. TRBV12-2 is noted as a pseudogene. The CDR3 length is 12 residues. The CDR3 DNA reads TGTGCAAGCTACCCGAAGGCGGTTAAGCAGTACTTC. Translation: CASYPKAVKQYF.

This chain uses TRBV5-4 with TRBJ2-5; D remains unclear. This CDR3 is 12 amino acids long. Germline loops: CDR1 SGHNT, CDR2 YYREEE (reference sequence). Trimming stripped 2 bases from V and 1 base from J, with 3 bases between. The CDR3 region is CASSFLQETQYF. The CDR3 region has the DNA TGTGCCAGCAGCTTCCTCCAAGAGACCCAGTACTTC.

Here the CDR3 reads CASSEWGRGRDEQYF. The CDR3 nucleotides read TGTGCCAGCAGTGAATGGGGGAGGGGGCGCGACGAGCAGTACTTC. The genes are TRBV25-1 and TRBJ2-7; tentatively, D is TRBD1 or TRBD2 (7 bases each). This CDR3 contains 15 residues. The germline V gene has CDR1 MGHDK and CDR2 SYGVNS. Deletions cut 1 base from V and 5 bases from J, with 15 bases between.

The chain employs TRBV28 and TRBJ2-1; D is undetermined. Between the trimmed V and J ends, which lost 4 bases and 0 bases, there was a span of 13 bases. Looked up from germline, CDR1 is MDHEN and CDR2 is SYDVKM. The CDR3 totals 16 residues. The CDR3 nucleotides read TGTGCCAGCAGTTCCCTCTCCCCTAGCTCCTACAATGAGCAGTTCTTC. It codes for CASSSLSPSSYNEQFF.

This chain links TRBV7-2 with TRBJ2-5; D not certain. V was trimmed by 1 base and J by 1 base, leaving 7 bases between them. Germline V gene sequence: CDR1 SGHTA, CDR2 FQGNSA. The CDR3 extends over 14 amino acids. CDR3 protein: CASSLGFGQETQYF. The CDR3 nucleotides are TGTGCCAGCAGCTTAGGATTTGGCCAAGAGACCCAGTACTTC.

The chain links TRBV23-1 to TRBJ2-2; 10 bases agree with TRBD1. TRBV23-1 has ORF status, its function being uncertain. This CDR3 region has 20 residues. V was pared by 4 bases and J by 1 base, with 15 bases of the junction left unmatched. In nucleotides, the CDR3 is TGCGCCAGCAGTCCCCCGGGGACAGGGGAAATTGGAAGGAACACCGGGGAGCTGTTTTTT. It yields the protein CASSPPGTGEIGRNTGELFF.

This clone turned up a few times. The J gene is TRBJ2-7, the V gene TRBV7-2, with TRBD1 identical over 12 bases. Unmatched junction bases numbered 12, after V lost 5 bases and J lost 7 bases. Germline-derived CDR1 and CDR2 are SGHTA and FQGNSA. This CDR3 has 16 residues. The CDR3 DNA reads TGTGCCAGCAGCCCTAGAGCGGGACAGGGGGCGAGGGAGCAGTACTTC. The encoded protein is CASSPRAGQGAREQYF.

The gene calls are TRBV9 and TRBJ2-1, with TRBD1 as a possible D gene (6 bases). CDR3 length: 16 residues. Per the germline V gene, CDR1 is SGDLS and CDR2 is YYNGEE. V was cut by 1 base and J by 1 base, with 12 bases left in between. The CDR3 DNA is TGTGCCAGCAGCGTATCAGGACAGCCATCCTACAATGAGCAGTTCTTC. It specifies CASSVSGQPSYNEQFF.

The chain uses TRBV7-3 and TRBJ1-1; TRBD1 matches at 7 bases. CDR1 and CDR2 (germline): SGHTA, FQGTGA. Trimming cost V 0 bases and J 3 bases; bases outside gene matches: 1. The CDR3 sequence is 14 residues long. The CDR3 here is CASSLTGTDTEAFF. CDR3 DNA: TGTGCCAGCAGCTTAACAGGGACAGACACTGAAGCTTTCTTT.

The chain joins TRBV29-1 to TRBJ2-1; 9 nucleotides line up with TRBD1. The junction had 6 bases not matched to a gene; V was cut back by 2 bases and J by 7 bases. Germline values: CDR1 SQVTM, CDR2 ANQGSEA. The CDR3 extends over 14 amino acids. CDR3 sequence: CSVEWTGDYNEQFF. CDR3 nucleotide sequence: TGCAGCGTTGAATGGACAGGGGACTATAATGAGCAGTTCTTC.

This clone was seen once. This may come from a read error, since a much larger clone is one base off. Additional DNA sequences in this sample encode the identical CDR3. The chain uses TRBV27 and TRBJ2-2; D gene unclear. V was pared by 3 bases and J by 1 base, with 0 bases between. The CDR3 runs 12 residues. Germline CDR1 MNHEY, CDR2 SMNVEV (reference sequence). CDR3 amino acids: CASSLNTGELFF. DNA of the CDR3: TGTGCCAGCAGTTTGAACACCGGGGAGCTGTTTTTT.

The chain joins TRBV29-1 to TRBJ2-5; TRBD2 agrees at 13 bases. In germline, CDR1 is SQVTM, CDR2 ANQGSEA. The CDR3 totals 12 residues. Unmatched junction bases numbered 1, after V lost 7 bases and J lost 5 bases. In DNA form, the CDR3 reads TGCAGCGGGACTAGCGGGAGCGAGACCCAGTACTTC. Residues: CSGTSGSETQYF. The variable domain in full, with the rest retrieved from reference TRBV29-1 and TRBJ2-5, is SAVISQKPSRDICQRGTSLTIQCQVDSQVTMMFWYRQQPGQSLTLIATANQGSEATYESGFVIDKFPISRPNLTFSTLTVSNMSPEDSSIYLCSGTSGSETQYFGPGTRLLVL.

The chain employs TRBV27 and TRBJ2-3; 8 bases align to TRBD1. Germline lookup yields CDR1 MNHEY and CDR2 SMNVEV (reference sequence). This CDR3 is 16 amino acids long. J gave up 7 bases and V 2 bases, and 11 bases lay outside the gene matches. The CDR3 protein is CASSLIDRGGTNTQYF. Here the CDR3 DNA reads TGTGCCAGCAGTTTAATCGACAGGGGCGGAACAAATACGCAGTATTTT.

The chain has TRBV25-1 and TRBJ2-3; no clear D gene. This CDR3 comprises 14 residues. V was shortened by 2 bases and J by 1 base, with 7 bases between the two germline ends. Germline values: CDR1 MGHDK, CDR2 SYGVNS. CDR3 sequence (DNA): TGTGCCAGCAGTGAAATGAGTGGCACAGATACGCAGTATTTT. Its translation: CASSEMSGTDTQYF.

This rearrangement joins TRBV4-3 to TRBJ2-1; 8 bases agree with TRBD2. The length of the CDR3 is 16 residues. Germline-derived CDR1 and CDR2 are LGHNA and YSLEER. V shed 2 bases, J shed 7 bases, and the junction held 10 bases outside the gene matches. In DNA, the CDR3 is TGCGCCAGCAGCCAACATCCAGCGGGAGTCTCGAATGAGCAGTTCTTC. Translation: CASSQHPAGVSNEQFF.

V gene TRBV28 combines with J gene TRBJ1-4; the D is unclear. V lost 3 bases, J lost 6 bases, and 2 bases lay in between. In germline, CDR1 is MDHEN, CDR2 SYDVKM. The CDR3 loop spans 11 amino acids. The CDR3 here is CASSFYEKLFF. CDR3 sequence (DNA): TGTGCCAGCAGTTTCTATGAAAAACTGTTTTTT.

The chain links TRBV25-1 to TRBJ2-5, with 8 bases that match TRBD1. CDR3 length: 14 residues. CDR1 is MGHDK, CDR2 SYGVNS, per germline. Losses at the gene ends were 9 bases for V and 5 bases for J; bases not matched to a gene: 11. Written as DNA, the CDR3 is TGTGCCAGTGTTAACAGGGGGACAGGCGAGACCCAGTACTTC. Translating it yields CASVNRGTGETQYF.

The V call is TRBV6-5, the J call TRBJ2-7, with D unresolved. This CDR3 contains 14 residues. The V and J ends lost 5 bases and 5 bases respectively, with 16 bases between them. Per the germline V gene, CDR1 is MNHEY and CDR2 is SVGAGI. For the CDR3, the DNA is TGTGCCAGCAGTCCTTATGGGGATCCCCACGAGCAGTACTTC. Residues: CASSPYGDPHEQYF.

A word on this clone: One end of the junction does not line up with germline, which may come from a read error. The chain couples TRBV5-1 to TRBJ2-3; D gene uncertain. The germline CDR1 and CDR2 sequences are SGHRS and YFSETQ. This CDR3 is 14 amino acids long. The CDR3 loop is CASRLELSLNTQYF. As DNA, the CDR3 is TGCGCCAGCAGGTTGGAGCTCAGTCTCAATACGCAGTATTTT. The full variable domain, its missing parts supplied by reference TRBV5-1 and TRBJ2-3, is KAGVTQTPRYLIKTRGQQVTLSCSPISGHRSVSWYQQTPGQGLQFLFEYFSETQRNKGNFPGRFSGRQFSNSRSEMNVSTLELGDSALYLCASRLELSLNTQYFGPGTRLTVL.

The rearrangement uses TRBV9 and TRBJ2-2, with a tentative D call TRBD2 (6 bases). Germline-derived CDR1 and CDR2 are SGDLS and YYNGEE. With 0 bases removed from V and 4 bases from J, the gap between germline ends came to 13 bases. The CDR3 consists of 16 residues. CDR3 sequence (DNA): TGTGCCAGCAGCGTAGGCGGCGGGATGAGCACCGGGGAGCTGTTTTTT. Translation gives CASSVGGGMSTGELFF.

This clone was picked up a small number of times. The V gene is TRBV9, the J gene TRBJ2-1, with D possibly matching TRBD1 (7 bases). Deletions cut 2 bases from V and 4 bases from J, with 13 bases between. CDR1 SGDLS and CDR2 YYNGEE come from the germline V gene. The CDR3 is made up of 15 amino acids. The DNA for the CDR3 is TGTGCCAGCAGCGTTACAGGGGACTTATACAATGAGCAGTTCTTC. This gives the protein CASSVTGDLYNEQFF. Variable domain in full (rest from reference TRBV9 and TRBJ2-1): DSGVTQTPKHLITATGQRVTLRCSPRSGDLSVYWYQQSLDQGLQFLIQYYNGEERAKGNILERFSAQQFPDLHSELNLSSLELGDSALYFCASSVTGDLYNEQFFGPGTRLTVL.

In DNA form, the CDR3 reads TGTGCCACCAGCAGAGGTGGTTCCCAGGGAGAGACCCAGTACTTC. This translates into CATSRGGSQGETQYF. This chain links TRBV15 with TRBJ2-5, with a possible D match to TRBD1 (5 bases). Trimming took 1 base from V and 4 from J, leaving 13 bases between them. CDR1 LNHNV and CDR2 YYDKDF come from the germline V gene (reference sequence). There are 15 residues in the CDR3.

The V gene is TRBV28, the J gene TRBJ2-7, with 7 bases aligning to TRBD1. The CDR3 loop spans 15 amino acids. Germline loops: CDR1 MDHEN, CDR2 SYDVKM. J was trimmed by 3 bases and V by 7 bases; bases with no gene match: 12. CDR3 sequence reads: CASNTMAAGGYEQYF. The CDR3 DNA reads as TGTGCCAGCAATACTATGGCTGCAGGGGGCTACGAGCAGTACTTC. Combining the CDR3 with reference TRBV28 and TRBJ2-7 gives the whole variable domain DVKVTQSSRYLVKRTGEKVFLECVQDMDHENMFWYRQDPGLGLRLIYFSYDVKMKEKGDIPEGYSVSREKKERFSLILESASTNQTSMYLCASNTMAAGGYEQYFGPGTRLTVT.

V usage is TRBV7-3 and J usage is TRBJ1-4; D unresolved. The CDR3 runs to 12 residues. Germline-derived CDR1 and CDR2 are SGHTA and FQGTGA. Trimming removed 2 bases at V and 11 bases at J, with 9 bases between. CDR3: CASSLASGKLFF. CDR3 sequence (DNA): TGTGCCAGCAGCTTAGCGTCCGGGAAACTGTTTTTT.